These 10 T cell receptor beta chains originate from one sample sequenced in a study of OX40 agonist ivuxolimab in advanced cancers. Here immunoSEQ multiplex PCR was the method, and the copy in TCRdb shows in-frame clones only, minus some. This table holds about 53,000 clones, approximately 91% found once. The sequences come from CD4+ or CD8+ T cells sorted from blood, collected in a trial of the OX40 agonist ivuxolimab. The receptors were sampled from an adult with an advanced solid tumor such as melanoma, head and neck, liver or kidney cancer.

Worth noting for this clone: Other nucleotide sequences from this sample produce the same CDR3. This chain links TRBV18 with TRBJ2-7; tentative D call: TRBD2 (6 bases). CDR1 is KGHSH, CDR2 LQKENI, per germline. The CDR3 is 16 amino acids. V was cut by 3 bases and J by 5 bases, with 20 bases left in between. In nucleotides, the CDR3 is TGTGCCAGCTCACCCACTGGTGGAGGGAGTTCGGACGAGCAGTACTTC. Residues: CASSPTGGGSSDEQYF. Full variable domain (rest looked up from reference TRBV18 and TRBJ2-7): NAGVMQNPRHLVRRRGQEARLRCSPMKGHSHVYWYRQLPEEGLKFMVYLQKENIIDESGMPKERFSAEFPKEGPSILRIQQVVRGDSAAYFCASSPTGGGSSDEQYFGPGTRLTVT.

The rearrangement links TRBV6-1 to TRBJ1-4, with D possibly being TRBD1 (5 bases). This CDR3 has 13 amino acids. CDR1 and CDR2 (germline): MNHNS, SASEGT. Between the trimmed V and J ends, which lost 6 bases and 8 bases, there was a span of 13 bases. The DNA for the CDR3 is TGTGCCAGCAGGAGGGACCGTTCGGAAAAACTGTTTTTT. Amino acid sequence: CASRRDRSEKLFF.

This clone showed up just a few times. CDR3 sequence reads: CASSWDSYGYTF. The CDR3 nucleotides read TGCGCCAGCAGCTGGGACAGCTATGGCTACACCTTC. The V call is TRBV5-1, the J call TRBJ1-2; 7 bases are shared with TRBD1. Germline V gene sequence: CDR1 SGHRS, CDR2 YFSETQ. Germline trimming cut 3 bases from V and 4 bases from J; bases unmatched to any gene: 0. This CDR3 is built from 12 residues.

The chain combines TRBV30 with TRBJ2-2; D may match TRBD1 or TRBD2 (5 bases each). Germline CDR1 and CDR2: GTSNPN and SVGIG (reference sequence). The CDR3 loop spans 14 amino acids. Trimming pared 2 bases from V and 9 bases from J, leaving 16 bases between. The CDR3 protein is CAWSPPPEGRELFF. Here the CDR3 DNA reads TGTGCCTGGAGTCCCCCACCAGAGGGGAGGGAGCTGTTTTTT.

This clone was observed a handful of times. The CDR3 region is CASSLPSTRQYF. CDR3 nucleotides: TGTGCCAGCAGCTTACCATCGACAAGGCAGTACTTC. The V and J genes are TRBV11-2 and TRBJ2-4, with D hard to call. Germline V gives CDR1 SGHAT, CDR2 FQNNGV. This CDR3 is 12 amino acids long. The V end lost 2 bases, the J end lost 13 bases, and 12 bases lay between the germline ends.

The chain combines TRBV6-1 with TRBJ2-3; 7 nucleotides match TRBD1. V lost 6 bases and J lost 4; bases outside the gene matches: 4. This CDR3 is built from 13 residues. Germline-derived CDR1 and CDR2 are MNHNS and SASEGT. This CDR3 is CASRRDRPDTQYF. DNA for the CDR3: TGTGCCAGCAGACGGGACAGACCAGATACGCAGTATTTT.

The chain joins TRBV28 to TRBJ1-2, with 11 nucleotides matching TRBD1. Per germline, CDR1 MDHEN and CDR2 SYDVKM. Trimming removed 3 bases from V and 4 bases from J; junction bases left unmatched: 10. The CDR3 is made up of 17 amino acids. The CDR3: CASSLMGQGVGGYGYTF. The CDR3 region has the DNA TGTGCCAGCAGTTTGATGGGACAGGGGGTAGGGGGCTATGGCTACACCTTC.

The chain links TRBV6-1 to TRBJ2-3; a possible D gene is TRBD2 (5 bases). CDR3 length: 15 residues. CDR1 is MNHNS and CDR2 is SASEGT in the germline V gene. V was shortened by 5 bases and J by 0 bases, with 12 bases between the two germline ends. CDR3 protein: CASSPRGRSTDTQYF. CDR3 DNA: TGTGCCAGCAGTCCCCGGGGTAGGAGCACAGATACGCAGTATTTT.

The gene calls are TRBV27 and TRBJ1-1; D gene unclear. The CDR3 sequence is 15 residues long. Germline CDR1 and CDR2: MNHEY and SMNVEV (reference sequence). V lost 4 bases and J lost 0, with 12 bases in between. CDR3 loop: CASSSTSTMNTEAFF. The CDR3 DNA follows: TGTGCCAGCAGTTCAACAAGTACTATGAACACTGAAGCTTTCTTT.

The chain uses TRBV12-2 and TRBJ2-7; the D call of TRBD1 is as the table states it, not checked on the DNA. TRBV12-2 is a pseudogene locus. This CDR3 has 15 residues. CDR3 amino acids: CASPETDTRSYEQYF. The CDR3 DNA is TGTGCAAGTCCCGAAACGGACACCCGCTCCTACGAGCAGTACTTC.